The T cell receptor beta chain under discussion was sequenced for a study of blood T cell repertoires in COVID-19. Overall study: Nucleic acid was either cDNA or gDNA, and it came from T cells, B-cell-depleted T cells, or PBMCs.

V was clipped by 7 bases and J by 1 base, with 13 bases between them. The CDR3 has 15 residues. The V gene's germline CDR1 is LNHDA and CDR2 SQIVND (reference sequence). This clone was counted a few times. Authors' methods: Reference gene primer amplification in the assay estimated nucleated cell counts. Here immunoSEQ multiplex PCR was the method, and the copy in TCRdb shows in-frame clones only, minus some. That table furnishes V, J and clone size, whereas the DNA furnished D and trimming. The sample includes about 250,000 clones, over 70% of them seen just once. This sequence joins TRBV19 and TRBJ2-2; weak D call: TRBD2 (6 bases). The sample taken for sequencing was peripheral blood. The receptor was derived from a man older than 75 with acute or convalescent COVID-19. The CDR3 DNA is TGTGCCAGTAATAAGGGACTCCTGAACACCGGGGAGCTGTTTTTT. Residues: CASNKGLLNTGELFF.